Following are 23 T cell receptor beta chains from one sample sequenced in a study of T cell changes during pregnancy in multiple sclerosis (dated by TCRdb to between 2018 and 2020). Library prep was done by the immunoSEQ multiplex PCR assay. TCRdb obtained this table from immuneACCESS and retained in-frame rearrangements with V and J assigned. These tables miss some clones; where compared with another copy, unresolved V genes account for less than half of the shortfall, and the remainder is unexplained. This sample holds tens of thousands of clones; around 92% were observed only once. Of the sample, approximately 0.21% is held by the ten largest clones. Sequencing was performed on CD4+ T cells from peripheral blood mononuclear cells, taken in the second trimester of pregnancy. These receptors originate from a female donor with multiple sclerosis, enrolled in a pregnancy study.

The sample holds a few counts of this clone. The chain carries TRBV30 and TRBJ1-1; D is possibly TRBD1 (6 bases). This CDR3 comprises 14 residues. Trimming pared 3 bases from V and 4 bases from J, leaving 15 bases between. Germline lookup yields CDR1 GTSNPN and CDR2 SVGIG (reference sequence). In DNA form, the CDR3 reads TGTGCCTGGAGGGGTACAGGGCTTCCCACTGAAGCTTTCTTT. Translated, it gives CAWRGTGLPTEAFF.

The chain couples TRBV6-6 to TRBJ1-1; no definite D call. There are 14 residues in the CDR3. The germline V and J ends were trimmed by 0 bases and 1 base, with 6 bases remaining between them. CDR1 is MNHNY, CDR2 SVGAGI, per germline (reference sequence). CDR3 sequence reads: CASSYSASNTEAFF. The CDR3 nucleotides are TGTGCCAGCAGTTACTCTGCGTCGAACACTGAAGCTTTCTTT.

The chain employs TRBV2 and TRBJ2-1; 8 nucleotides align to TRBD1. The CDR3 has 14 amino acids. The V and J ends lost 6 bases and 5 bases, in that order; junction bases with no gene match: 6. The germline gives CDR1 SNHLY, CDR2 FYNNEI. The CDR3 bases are TGTGCCAGCAGCCGAGGACAGGGTCACAATGAGCAGTTCTTC. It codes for CASSRGQGHNEQFF.

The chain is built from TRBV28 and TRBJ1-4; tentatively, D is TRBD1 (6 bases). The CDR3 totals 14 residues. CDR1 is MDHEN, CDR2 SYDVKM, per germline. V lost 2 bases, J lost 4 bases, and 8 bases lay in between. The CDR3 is CASSLPGVNEKLFF. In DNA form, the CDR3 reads TGTGCCAGCAGTTTACCAGGGGTTAATGAAAAACTGTTTTTT.

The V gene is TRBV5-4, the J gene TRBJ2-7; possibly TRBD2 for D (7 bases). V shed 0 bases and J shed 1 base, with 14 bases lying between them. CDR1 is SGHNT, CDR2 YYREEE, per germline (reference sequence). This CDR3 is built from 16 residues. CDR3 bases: TGTGCCAGCAGCTTGGGGCGGGGGCGCCTTTCCTACGAGCAGTACTTC. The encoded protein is CASSLGRGRLSYEQYF.

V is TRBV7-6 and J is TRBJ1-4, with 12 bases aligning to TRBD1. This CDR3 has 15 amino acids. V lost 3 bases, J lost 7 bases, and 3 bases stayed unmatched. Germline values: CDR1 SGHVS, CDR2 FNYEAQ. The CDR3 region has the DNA TGTGCCAGCAGCTTGGGGACAGGGGGCTTTGAAAAACTGTTTTTT. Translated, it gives CASSLGTGGFEKLFF.

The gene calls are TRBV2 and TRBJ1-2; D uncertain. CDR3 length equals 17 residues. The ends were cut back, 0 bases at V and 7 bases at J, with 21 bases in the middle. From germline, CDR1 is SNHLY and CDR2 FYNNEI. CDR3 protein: CASSEALGGQTRGGYTF. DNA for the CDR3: TGTGCCAGCAGTGAAGCGCTTGGTGGGCAGACACGGGGTGGCTACACCTTC.

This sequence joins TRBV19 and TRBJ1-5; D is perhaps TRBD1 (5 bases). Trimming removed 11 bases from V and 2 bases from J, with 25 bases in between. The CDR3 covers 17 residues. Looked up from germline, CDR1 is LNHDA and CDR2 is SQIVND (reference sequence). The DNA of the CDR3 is TGTGCCTCTTCTGTGAAGGGGAACTTATGGGGCAATCAGCCCCAGCATTTT. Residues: CASSVKGNLWGNQPQHF. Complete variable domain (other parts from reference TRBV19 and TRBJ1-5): DGGITQSPKYLFRKEGQNVTLSCEQNLNHDAMYWYRQDPGQGLRLIYYSQIVNDFQKGDIAEGYSVSREKKESFPLTVTSAQKNPTAFYLCASSVKGNLWGNQPQHFGDGTRLSIL.

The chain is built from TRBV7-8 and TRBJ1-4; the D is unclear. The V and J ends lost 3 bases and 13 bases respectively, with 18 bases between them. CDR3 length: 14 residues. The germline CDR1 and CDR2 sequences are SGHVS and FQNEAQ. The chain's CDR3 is CASSFAGSAKGLFF. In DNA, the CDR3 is TGTGCCAGCAGCTTCGCGGGGTCGGCCAAGGGACTGTTTTTT.

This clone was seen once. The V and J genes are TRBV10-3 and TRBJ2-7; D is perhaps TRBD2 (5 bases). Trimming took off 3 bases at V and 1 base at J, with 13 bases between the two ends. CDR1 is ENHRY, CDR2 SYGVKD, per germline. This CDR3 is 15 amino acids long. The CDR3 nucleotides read TGTGCCATCAGTGATACGGCGGGCCCTTCCTACGAGCAGTACTTC. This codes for CAISDTAGPSYEQYF.

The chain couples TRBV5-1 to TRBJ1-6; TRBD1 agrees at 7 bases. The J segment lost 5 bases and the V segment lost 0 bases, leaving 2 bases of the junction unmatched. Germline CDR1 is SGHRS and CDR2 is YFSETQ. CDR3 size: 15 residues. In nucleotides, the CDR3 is TGCGCCAGCAGCTTGGGGGACAGAGATAATTCACCCCTCCACTTT. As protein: CASSLGDRDNSPLHF.

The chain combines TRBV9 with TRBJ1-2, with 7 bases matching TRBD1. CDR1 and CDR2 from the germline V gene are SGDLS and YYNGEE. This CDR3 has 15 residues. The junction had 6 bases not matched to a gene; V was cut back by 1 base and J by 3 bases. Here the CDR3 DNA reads TGTGCCAGCAGCGTACAAGACAGGGCCTACTATGGCTACACCTTC. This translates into CASSVQDRAYYGYTF.

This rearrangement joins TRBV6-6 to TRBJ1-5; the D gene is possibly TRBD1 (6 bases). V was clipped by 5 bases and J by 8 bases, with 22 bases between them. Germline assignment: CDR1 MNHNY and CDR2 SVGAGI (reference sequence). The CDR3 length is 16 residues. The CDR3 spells CASSLTDSPNVKPQHF. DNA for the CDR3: TGTGCCAGCAGTCTCACGGACAGCCCTAACGTTAAGCCCCAGCATTTT.

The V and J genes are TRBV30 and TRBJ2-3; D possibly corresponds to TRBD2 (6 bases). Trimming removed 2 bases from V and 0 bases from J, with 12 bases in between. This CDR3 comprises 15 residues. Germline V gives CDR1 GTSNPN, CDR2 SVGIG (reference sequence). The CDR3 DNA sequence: TGTGCCTGGAGTCGATCGGGAGTCAGCACAGATACGCAGTATTTT. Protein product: CAWSRSGVSTDTQYF.

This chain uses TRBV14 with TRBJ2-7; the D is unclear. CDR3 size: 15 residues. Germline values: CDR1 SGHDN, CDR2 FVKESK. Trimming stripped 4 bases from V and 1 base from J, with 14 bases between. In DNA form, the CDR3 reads TGTGCCAGCAGCCCCTTGGCGGCGGATTCCTACGAGCAGTACTTC. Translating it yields CASSPLAADSYEQYF.

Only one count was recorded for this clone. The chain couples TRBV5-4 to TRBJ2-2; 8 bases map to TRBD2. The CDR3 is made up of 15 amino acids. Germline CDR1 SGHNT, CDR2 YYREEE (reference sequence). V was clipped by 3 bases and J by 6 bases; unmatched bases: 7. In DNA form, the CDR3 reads TGTGCCAGCAGCTCCAGCGGGAGTATCCCCGGGGAGCTGTTTTTT. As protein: CASSSSGSIPGELFF. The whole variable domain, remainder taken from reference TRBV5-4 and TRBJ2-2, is ETGVTQSPTHLIKTRGQQVTLRCSSQSGHNTVSWYQQALGQGPQFIFQYYREEENGRGNFPPRFSGLQFPNYSSELNVNALELDDSALYLCASSSSGSIPGELFFGEGSRLTVL.

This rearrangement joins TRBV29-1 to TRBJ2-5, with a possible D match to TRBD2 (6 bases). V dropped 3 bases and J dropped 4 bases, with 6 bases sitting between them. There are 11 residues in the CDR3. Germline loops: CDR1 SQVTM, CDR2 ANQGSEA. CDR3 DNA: TGCAGCGTTGAGGGGGGAGAGACCCAGTACTTC. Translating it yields CSVEGGETQYF.

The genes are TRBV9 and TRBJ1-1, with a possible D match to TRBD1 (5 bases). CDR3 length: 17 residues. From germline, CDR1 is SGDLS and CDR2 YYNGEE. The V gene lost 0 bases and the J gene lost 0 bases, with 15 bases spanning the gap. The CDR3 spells CASSVVGRGGLNTEAFF. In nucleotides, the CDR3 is TGTGCCAGCAGCGTAGTCGGCCGGGGGGGTCTGAACACTGAAGCTTTCTTT.

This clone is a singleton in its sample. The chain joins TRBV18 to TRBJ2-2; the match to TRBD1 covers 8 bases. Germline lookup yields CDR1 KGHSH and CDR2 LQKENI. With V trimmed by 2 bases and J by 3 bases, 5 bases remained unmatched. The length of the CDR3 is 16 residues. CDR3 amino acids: CASSPNQGADTGELFF. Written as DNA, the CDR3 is TGTGCCAGCTCACCAAATCAGGGGGCTGACACCGGGGAGCTGTTTTTT. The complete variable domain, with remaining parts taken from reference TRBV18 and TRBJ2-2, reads NAGVMQNPRHLVRRRGQEARLRCSPMKGHSHVYWYRQLPEEGLKFMVYLQKENIIDESGMPKERFSAEFPKEGPSILRIQQVVRGDSAAYFCASSPNQGADTGELFFGEGSRLTVL.

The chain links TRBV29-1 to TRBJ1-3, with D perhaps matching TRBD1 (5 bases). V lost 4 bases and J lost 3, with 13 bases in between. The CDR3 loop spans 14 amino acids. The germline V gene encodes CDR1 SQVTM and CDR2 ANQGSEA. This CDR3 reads CSVGPLGGGNTIYF. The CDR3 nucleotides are TGCAGCGTTGGGCCCTTGGGGGGTGGAAACACCATATATTTT.

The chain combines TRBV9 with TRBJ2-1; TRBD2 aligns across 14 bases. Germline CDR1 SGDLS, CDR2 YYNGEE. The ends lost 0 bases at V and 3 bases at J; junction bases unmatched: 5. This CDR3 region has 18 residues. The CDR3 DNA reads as TGTGCCAGCAGCGTAGGACTAGCGGGGGGGCCGGGCTACAATGAGCAGTTCTTC. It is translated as CASSVGLAGGPGYNEQFF.

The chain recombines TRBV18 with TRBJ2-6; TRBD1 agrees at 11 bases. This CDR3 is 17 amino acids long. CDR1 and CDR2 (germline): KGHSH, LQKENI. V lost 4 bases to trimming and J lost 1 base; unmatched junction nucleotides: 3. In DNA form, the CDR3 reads TGTGCCAGCTCACACGGACAGGGGGCATCTGGGGCCAACGTCCTGACTTTC. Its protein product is CASSHGQGASGANVLTF.

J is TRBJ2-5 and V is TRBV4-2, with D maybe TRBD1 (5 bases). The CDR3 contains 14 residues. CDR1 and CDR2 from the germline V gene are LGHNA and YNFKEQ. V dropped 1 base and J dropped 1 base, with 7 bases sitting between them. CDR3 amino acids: CASSQADSQETQYF. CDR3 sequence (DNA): TGTGCCAGCAGCCAAGCCGACAGCCAAGAGACCCAGTACTTC.